This T cell receptor beta chain appears in the sequencing data of a study of blood T cells in healthy people across ages (dated by TCRdb to the mid-2010s). Describing the broader study: In model experiments, template switching captured roughly one uniquely barcoded TCR beta cDNA molecule for every two T cells. To avoid experimental bias, donors of different ages were distributed randomly across sequencing lanes. To track age-related changes in TCR beta repertoire diversity, the study relied on deep sequencing normalized with unique cDNA molecular identifiers. For two donors (one aged 18 to 29 and one aged 80 or older), the study analyzed two additional independent replicas of 1 million unique cDNA reads from the same blood draw. The donors were divided into four age groups: young (average about 16 years), middle-aged (around 41), aged (under 70) and long-lived (nearly 85). What the work shows at the level of the full study, not this receptor alone: Total diversity estimates from one million sequenced T cells were considered lower bounds and underestimates. As age increased, observed TCR beta diversity per million T cells dropped in a roughly linear way, and a significant reduction was already evident by age 40. Since profiling was done on bulk unsorted PBMCs, naive and antigen-experienced compartments could not be conclusively compared. The percentage of naive T cells measured by flow cytometry correlated strongly with observed TCR beta diversity. Because the CMV infection status of the donors was unknown, age-related changes in expanded clonotypes may potentially have been confounded. Compared with the aged group, more naive CD4+ T cells, fewer expanded clones and increased TCR diversity were shown by the long-lived group, suggesting age selection.

Systemically healthy Caucasian individuals from Russia, around 38 in total and aged about 6 to 100 years, were included as donors. About 10 milliliters of peripheral blood were collected from each donor into EDTA-treated Vacutainer tubes. PBMCs were isolated by Ficoll-Paque density-gradient centrifugation, with at least 7 million obtained per sample. Trizol reagent was used to extract total RNA from PBMCs, with at least 6 micrograms per sample. Naive CD45RAhigh/CD27high T cell percentages were measured by flow cytometry on a PBMC aliquot from every donor. As to this clonotype: What antigen it recognizes has not been identified. Per-base qualities were not stored, and no clone one base away is much larger.

Preparation of the library involved 5' RACE. The instrument was an Illumina HiSeq 2500. A second PCR of roughly 7 to 11 cycles was performed with a sample-barcoded 5' primer and a J-beta primer mix. Each TCR beta cDNA molecule received a unique molecular identifier from a template-switch 5' adaptor carrying 12 random nucleotides. At least 3 million CDR3-containing paired-end reads were obtained from each sample. The Mint cDNA synthesis kit, primed by a TRBC-specific oligonucleotide, was used to synthesize first-strand cDNA from all RNA. All cDNA was treated with uracil-DNA glycosylase and then went through a first 18-cycle PCR with the universal primers M1SS and BC2_uni_R. Regarding the original processing steps: Each sample was normalized by randomly selecting 1 million high-quality reads, each carrying a distinct molecular identifier. Instead of being binned into consensus sequences, reads that shared molecular identifiers were thrown out. MiTCR, run with a Q25 quality threshold and the strictest error-elimination algorithm, handled CDR3 identification, clonotype clustering and error correction. Lower-bound total TCR beta diversity was estimated with a nonparametric unseen species model using Euler transformation. The raw public reads went through TCRdb reprocessing: fastp at Q25, MiXCR clone calling, in-frame beta chains kept. Each entry is one CDR3 protein sequence, shown with its most common DNA and genes. TCRdb, rather than the study authors, made the V and J calls. A total of about 640,000 distinct CDR3 sequences appear in this sample, 45% to 65% of them only once. Roughly 34% of the sample is held by the ten biggest clonotypes.

V lost 0 bases and J lost 7 bases; the stretch between them is 13 bases long. The CDR3 goes from the cysteine to the phenylalanine over 13 residues. The retained sequence is limited to the CDR3, 39 bases, with the frame set at the first base. Via the germline V gene (reference sequence), CDR1 is DFQATT and CDR2 SNEGSKA. The specimen sequenced was blood. Here the chain combines TRBV20-1 and TRBJ2-7, with the D gene too uncertain to name. This clonotype was obtained from a man aged 55 to 70 in good health. CDR3 protein: CSARDPGLGEQYF. The bases read TGCAGTGCTAGAGATCCGGGTTTGGGGGAGCAGTACTTC.